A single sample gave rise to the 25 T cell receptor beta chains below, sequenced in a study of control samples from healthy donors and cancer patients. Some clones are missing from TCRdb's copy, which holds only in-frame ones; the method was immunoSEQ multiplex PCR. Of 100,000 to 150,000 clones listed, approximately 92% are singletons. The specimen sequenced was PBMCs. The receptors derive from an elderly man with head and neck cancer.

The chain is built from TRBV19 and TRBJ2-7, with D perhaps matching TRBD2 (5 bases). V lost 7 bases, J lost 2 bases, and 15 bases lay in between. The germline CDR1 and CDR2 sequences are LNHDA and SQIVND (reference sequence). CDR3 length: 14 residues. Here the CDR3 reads CASNIGGFAYEQYF. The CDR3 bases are TGTGCCAGTAATATCGGCGGGTTCGCCTACGAGCAGTACTTC.

As DNA, the CDR3 is TGTGCCAGCAGTTTACCCCGGGACAGGGTAAATTCACCCCTCCACTTT. It translates to CASSLPRDRVNSPLHF. The chain has TRBV6-5 and TRBJ1-6; 9 bases align to TRBD1. Germline-derived CDR1 and CDR2 are MNHEY and SVGAGI. After removal of 4 bases from V and 7 bases from J, the junction contained 8 bases not matched to a gene. The length of the CDR3 is 16 residues.

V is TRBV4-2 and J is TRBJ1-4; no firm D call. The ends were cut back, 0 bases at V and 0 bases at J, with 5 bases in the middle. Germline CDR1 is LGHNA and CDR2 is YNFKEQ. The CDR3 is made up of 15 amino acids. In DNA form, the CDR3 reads TGTGCCAGCAGCCAAGACAGCGCAACTAATGAAAAACTGTTTTTT. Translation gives CASSQDSATNEKLFF.

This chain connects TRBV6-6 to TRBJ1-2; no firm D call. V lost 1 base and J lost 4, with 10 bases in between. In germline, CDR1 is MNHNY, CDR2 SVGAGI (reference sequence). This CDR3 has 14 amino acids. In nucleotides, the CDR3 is TGTGCCAGCAGTTACTGGGAGGTGGGCTATGGCTACACCTTC. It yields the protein CASSYWEVGYGYTF.

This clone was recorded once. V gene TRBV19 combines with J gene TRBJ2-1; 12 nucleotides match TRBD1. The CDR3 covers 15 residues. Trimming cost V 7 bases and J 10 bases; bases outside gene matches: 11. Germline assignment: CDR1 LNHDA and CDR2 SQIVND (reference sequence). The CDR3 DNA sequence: TGTGCCAGTAATGACCGGGACAGGGGGCGAGGGGAGCAGTTCTTC. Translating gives CASNDRDRGRGEQFF.

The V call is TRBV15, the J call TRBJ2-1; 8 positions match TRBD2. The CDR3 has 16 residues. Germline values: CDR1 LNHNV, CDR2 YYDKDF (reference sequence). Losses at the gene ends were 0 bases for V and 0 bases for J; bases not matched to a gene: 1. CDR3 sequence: CATSREREASYNEQFF. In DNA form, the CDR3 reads TGTGCCACCAGCAGAGAGCGGGAGGCCTCCTACAATGAGCAGTTCTTC.

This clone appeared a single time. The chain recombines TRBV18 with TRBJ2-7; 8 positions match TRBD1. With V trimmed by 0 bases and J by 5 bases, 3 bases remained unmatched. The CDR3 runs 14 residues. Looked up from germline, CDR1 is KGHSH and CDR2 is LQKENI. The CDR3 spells CASSPPWGQDEQYF. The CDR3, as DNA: TGTGCCAGCTCACCACCGTGGGGACAGGACGAGCAGTACTTC.

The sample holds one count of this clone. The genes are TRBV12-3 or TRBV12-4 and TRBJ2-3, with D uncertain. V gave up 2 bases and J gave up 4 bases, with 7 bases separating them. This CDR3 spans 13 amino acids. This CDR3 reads CASSLTEPDTQYF. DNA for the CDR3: TGTGCCAGCAGTTTAACAGAGCCAGATACGCAGTATTTT.

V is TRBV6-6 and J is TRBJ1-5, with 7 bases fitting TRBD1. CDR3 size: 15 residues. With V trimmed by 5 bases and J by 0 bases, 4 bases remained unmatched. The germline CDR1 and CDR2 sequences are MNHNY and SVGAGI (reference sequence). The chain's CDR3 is CASSAGGYSNQPQHF. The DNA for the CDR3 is TGTGCCAGCAGTGCAGGGGGATATAGCAATCAGCCCCAGCATTTT.

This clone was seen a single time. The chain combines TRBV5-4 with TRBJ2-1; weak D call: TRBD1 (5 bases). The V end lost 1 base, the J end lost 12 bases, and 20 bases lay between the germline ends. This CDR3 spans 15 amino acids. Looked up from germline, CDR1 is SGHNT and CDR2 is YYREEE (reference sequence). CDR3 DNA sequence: TGTGCCAGCAGCTTGACAGGACATGACAGACTTGGGCAGTTCTTC. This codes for CASSLTGHDRLGQFF.

The CDR3 protein is CASKYKATGLKGYTF. The DNA for the CDR3 is TGTGCCAGCAAGTATAAAGCGACAGGGTTAAAAGGCTACACCTTC. The rearrangement links TRBV6-5 to TRBJ1-2, with 7 bases that match TRBD1. The length of the CDR3 is 15 residues. The J segment lost 8 bases and the V segment lost 7 bases, leaving 16 bases of the junction unmatched. Germline V gives CDR1 MNHEY, CDR2 SVGAGI.

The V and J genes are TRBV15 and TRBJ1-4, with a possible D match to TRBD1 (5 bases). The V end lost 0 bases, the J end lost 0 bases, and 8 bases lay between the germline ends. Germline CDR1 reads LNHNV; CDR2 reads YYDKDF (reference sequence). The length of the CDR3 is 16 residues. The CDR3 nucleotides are TGTGCCACCAGCAGAGATCGGGACTCAACTAATGAAAAACTGTTTTTT. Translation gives CATSRDRDSTNEKLFF.

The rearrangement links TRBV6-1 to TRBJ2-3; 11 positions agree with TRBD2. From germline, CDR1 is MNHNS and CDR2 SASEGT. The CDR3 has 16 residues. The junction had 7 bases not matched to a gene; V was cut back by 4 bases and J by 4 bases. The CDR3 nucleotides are TGTGCCAGCAGTGTTGCAATAGCGGGGGGGCCAGATACGCAGTATTTT. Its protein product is CASSVAIAGGPDTQYF.

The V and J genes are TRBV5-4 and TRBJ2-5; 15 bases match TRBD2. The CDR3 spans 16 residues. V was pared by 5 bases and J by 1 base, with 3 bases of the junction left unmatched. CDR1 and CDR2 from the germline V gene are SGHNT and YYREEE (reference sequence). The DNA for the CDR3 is TGTGCCAGCAGTCGGACTAGCGGGAGGGCCCAAGAGACCCAGTACTTC. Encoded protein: CASSRTSGRAQETQYF. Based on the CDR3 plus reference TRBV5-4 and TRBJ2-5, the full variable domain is ETGVTQSPTHLIKTRGQQVTLRCSSQSGHNTVSWYQQALGQGPQFIFQYYREEENGRGNFPPRFSGLQFPNYSSELNVNALELDDSALYLCASSRTSGRAQETQYFGPGTRLLVL.

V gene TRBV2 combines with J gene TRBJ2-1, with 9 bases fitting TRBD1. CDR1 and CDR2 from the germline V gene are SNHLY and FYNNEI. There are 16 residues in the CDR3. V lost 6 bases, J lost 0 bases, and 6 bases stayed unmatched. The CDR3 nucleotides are TGTGCCAGCAGGCGGGACAGGGTGGTCTCCTACAATGAGCAGTTCTTC. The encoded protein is CASRRDRVVSYNEQFF.

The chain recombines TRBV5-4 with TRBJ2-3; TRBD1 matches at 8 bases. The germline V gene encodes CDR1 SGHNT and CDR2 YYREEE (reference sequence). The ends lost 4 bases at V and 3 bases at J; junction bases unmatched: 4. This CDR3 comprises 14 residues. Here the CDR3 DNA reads TGTGCCAGCAGCACTCGACAGGGGACAGATACGCAGTATTTT. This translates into CASSTRQGTDTQYF.

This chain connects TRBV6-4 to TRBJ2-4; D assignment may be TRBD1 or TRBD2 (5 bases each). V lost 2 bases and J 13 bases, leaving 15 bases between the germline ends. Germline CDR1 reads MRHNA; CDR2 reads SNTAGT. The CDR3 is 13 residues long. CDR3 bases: TGTGCCAGCAGTGACCTCCCCGGGACCTCACAGTACTTC. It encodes CASSDLPGTSQYF.

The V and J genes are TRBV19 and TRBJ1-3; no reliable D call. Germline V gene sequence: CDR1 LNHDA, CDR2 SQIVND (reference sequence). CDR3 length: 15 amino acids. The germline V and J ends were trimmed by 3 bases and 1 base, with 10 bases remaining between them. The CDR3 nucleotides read TGTGCCAGTAGTATCACCGCGCCTTCTGGAAACACCATATATTTT. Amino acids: CASSITAPSGNTIYF.

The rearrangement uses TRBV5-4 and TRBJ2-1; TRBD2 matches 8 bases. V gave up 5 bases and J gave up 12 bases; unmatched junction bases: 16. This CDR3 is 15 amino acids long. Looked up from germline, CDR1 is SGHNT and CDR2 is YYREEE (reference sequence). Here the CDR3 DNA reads TGTGCCAGCAGTACTATCCGGGGGGGCAAAGTGCGGCAGTTCTTC. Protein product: CASSTIRGGKVRQFF.

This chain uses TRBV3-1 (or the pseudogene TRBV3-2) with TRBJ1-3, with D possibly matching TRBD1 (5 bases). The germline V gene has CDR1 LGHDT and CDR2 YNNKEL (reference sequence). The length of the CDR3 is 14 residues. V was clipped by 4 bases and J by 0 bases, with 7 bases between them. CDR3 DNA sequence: TGTGCCAGCAGCCCAGACAGCTCTGGAAACACCATATATTTT. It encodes CASSPDSSGNTIYF.

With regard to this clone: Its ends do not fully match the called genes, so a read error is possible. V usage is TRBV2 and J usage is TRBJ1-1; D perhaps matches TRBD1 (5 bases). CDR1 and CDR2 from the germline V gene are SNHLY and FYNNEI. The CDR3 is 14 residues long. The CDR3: CASSVGVRNPEAFF. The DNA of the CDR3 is TGTGCCAGCAGTGTGGGGGTCCGGAACCCTGAAGCTTTCTTT. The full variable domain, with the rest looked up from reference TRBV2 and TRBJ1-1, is EPEVTQTPSHQVTQMGQEVILRCVPISNHLYFYWYRQILGQKVEFLVSFYNNEISEKSEIFDDQFSVERPDGSNFTLKIRSTKLEDSAMYFCASSVGVRNPEAFFGQGTRLTVV.

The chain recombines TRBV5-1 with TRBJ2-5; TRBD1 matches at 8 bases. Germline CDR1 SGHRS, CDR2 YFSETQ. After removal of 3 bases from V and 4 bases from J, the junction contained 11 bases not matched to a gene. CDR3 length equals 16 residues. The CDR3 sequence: CASSSSGQGARETQYF. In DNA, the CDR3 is TGCGCCAGCAGCTCCTCGGGCCAGGGGGCCCGAGAGACCCAGTACTTC.

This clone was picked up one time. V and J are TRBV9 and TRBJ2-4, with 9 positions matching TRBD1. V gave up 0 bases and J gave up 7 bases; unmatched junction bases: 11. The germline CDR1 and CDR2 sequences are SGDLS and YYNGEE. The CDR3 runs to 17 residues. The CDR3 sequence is CASSVDASWDRDNIQYF. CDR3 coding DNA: TGTGCCAGCAGCGTAGATGCAAGTTGGGACAGGGACAACATTCAGTACTTC. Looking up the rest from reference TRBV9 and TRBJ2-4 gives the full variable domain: DSGVTQTPKHLITATGQRVTLRCSPRSGDLSVYWYQQSLDQGLQFLIQYYNGEERAKGNILERFSAQQFPDLHSELNLSSLELGDSALYFCASSVDASWDRDNIQYFGAGTRLSVL.

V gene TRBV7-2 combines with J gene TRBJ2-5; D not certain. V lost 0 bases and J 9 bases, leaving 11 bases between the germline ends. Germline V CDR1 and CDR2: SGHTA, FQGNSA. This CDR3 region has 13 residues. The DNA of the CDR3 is TGTGCCAGCAGCTTAGCGGAAGGGTCGTCCCAGTACTTC. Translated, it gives CASSLAEGSSQYF. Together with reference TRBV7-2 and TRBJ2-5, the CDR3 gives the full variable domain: GAGVSQSPSNKVTEKGKDVELRCDPISGHTALYWYRQSLGQGLEFLIYFQGNSAPDKSGLPSDRFSAERTGGSVSTLTIQRTQQEDSAVYLCASSLAEGSSQYFGPGTRLLVL.

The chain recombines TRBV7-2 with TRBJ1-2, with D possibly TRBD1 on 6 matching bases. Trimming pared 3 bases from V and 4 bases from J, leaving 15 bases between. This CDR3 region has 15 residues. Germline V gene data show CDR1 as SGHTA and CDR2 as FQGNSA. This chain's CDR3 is CASSLRVQGVYGYTF. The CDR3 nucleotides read TGTGCCAGCAGCTTGAGGGTACAGGGCGTCTATGGCTACACCTTC.